These 11 T cell receptor beta chains originate from one sample sequenced in a study of T cells in Graves' hyperthyroidism and ophthalmopathy. There were TCR beta CDR3 regions amplified from RNA transcripts. In the first-round RT-PCR of the TCR CDR3, the HTBI primer set was used. TCRdb re-called the multiplex PCR reads through MiXCR, storing one row per CDR3 protein. The profile shows hundreds of thousands of distinct CDR3 sequences, more than 12% of them singletons. Source material: blood. These receptors were taken from a woman in her 50s with Graves' ophthalmopathy.

This clonotype was seen at least ten times. A much larger clone sits a single nucleotide away, making a read error possible. The J gene is TRBJ2-1, the V gene TRBV28, with TRBD1 matching 8 bases. V gave up 8 bases and J gave up 6 bases; unmatched junction bases: 18. The germline V gene has CDR1 MDHEN and CDR2 SYDVKM. This CDR3 region has 17 residues. The DNA of the CDR3 is TGTGCCAGCCACCCCCCGGGAAGACAGGGGTTTGGCAATGAGCAGTTCTTC. Its protein product is CASHPPGRQGFGNEQFF.

This clonotype showed up many times. This chain joins TRBV28 and TRBJ2-1; D unclear. With 6 bases removed from V and 8 bases from J, the gap between germline ends came to 8 bases. Germline V gives CDR1 MDHEN, CDR2 SYDVKM. This CDR3 contains 11 residues. Written as DNA, the CDR3 is TGTGCCAGCAGCCGATCGGATGAGCAGTTCTTC. Amino acids: CASSRSDEQFF.

This clonotype has a count of ten or more. The chain combines TRBV7-6 with TRBJ2-1; 9 bases map to TRBD1. Germline lookup yields CDR1 SGHVS and CDR2 FNYEAQ. CDR3 size: 15 residues. V dropped 3 bases and J dropped 5; count of bases not matched to a gene: 5. The CDR3 bases are TGTGCCAGCAGCTTGGCCGGGACAGGGAACAATGAGCAGTTCTTC. Its protein product is CASSLAGTGNNEQFF.

This clonotype was detected a few times. The chain recombines TRBV11-3 with TRBJ1-3; D is perhaps TRBD1 (5 bases). CDR3 length equals 18 residues. V lost 1 base and J 0 bases, leaving 16 bases between the germline ends. Germline V gene sequence: CDR1 SGHNT, CDR2 YENEEA. The CDR3 loop reads CASSLVLGTGRSGNTIYF. CDR3 DNA: TGTGCCAGCAGCTTAGTCCTAGGGACGGGACGCTCTGGAAACACCATATATTTT. Combining the CDR3 with reference TRBV11-3 and TRBJ1-3 gives the whole variable domain EAGVVQSPRYKIIEKKQPVAFWCNPISGHNTLYWYLQNLGQGPELLIRYENEEAVDDSQLPKDRFSAERLKGVDSTLKIQPAELGDSAVYLCASSLVLGTGRSGNTIYFGEGSWLTVV.

This clonotype appeared many times. The chain couples TRBV28 to TRBJ1-1, with unresolved D. The CDR3 spans 13 residues. V was trimmed by 6 bases and J by 0 bases, leaving 8 bases between them. Per the germline V gene, CDR1 is MDHEN and CDR2 is SYDVKM. The CDR3 coding sequence is TGTGCCAGCAGCCTCATAGTGAACACTGAAGCTTTCTTT. Its protein is CASSLIVNTEAFF.

The chain's CDR3 is CASSPKRASGREAELFF. The CDR3, as DNA: TGTGCCAGCAGCCCCAAGAGGGCTAGCGGGAGGGAAGCGGAGCTGTTTTTT. This chain links TRBV9 with TRBJ2-2, with 12 nucleotides matching TRBD2. Germline assignment: CDR1 SGDLS and CDR2 YYNGEE. The CDR3 covers 17 residues. With 4 bases clipped from V and 10 bases from J, the junction kept 14 bases outside the gene matches.

The rearrangement links TRBV20-1 to TRBJ2-1; 8 bases agree with TRBD2. Germline CDR1 DFQATT, CDR2 SNEGSKA (reference sequence). After removal of 0 bases from V and 3 bases from J, the junction contained 4 bases not matched to a gene. This CDR3 contains 15 residues. This chain's CDR3 is CSARDTSGNYNEQFF. CDR3 coding DNA: TGCAGTGCTAGAGATACTAGCGGAAACTACAATGAGCAGTTCTTC.

The chain combines TRBV25-1 with TRBJ2-7; the D gene is possibly TRBD2 (6 bases). There are 14 residues in the CDR3. The germline V gene encodes CDR1 MGHDK and CDR2 SYGVNS. Trimming took 2 bases from V and 2 from J, leaving 10 bases between them. CDR3 region: CASSEGSGTYEQYF. The DNA for the CDR3 is TGTGCCAGCAGTGAAGGTAGCGGAACCTACGAGCAGTACTTC.

This clonotype was detected ten times or more. V and J are TRBV15 and TRBJ1-5; no clear D. The CDR3 is 15 amino acids. In germline, CDR1 is LNHNV, CDR2 YYDKDF (reference sequence). V lost 1 base and J 2 bases, leaving 9 bases between the germline ends. The CDR3 region has the DNA TGTGCCACCAGCAGAGTGGGCCAGGGCAATCAGCCCCAGCATTTT. Protein product: CATSRVGQGNQPQHF.

Points on this clonotype: With a much larger clone just one base away, this may be a read error. This rearrangement joins TRBV28 to TRBJ2-7; no clear D gene. Germline-derived CDR1 and CDR2 are MDHEN and SYDVKM. V gave up 7 bases and J gave up 0 bases, with 7 bases separating them. The CDR3 extends over 12 amino acids. The CDR3 sequence: CASTRNSYEQYF. In DNA form, the CDR3 reads TGTGCCAGCACTAGGAACTCCTACGAGCAGTACTTC.

This clonotype was found a few times. V usage is TRBV5-1 and J usage is TRBJ1-1, with no clear D. The CDR3 loop spans 13 amino acids. CDR1 is SGHRS and CDR2 is YFSETQ in the germline V gene. With 4 bases removed from V and 7 bases from J, the gap between germline ends came to 14 bases. CDR3 DNA: TGCGCCAGCAGCCTTATGACGGAGGATGAAGCTTTCTTT. Translation gives CASSLMTEDEAFF.